What follows are 19 T cell receptor beta chains derived from one specimen sequenced in a study of blood T cell repertoires in COVID-19. The protocol was immunoSEQ multiplex PCR, while the TCRdb copy is restricted to in-frame clones and leaves out a portion. The table records about 100,000 clones, about 88% of them present only once. Sequenced: peripheral blood. The receptors shown here come from a human donor in a cohort sampled during active COVID-19.

This chain links TRBV12-3 or TRBV12-4 with TRBJ2-7, with D perhaps TRBD1 (5 bases). Trimming took 3 bases from V and 7 from J, leaving 7 bases between them. The CDR3 sequence is 11 residues long. Here the CDR3 DNA reads TGTGCCAGCAGTTTGAGACAGGAGCAGTACTTC. As protein: CASSLRQEQYF.

The chain links TRBV9 to TRBJ2-1; 16 bases line up with TRBD2. This CDR3 is built from 18 residues. V was clipped by 0 bases and J by 5 bases; unmatched bases: 5. Germline V gene data show CDR1 as SGDLS and CDR2 as YYNGEE. In nucleotides, the CDR3 is TGTGCCAGCAGCGTAGTAGGGACTAGCGGGGGGGCTCACAATGAGCAGTTCTTC. This codes for CASSVVGTSGGAHNEQFF.

V gene TRBV11-2 combines with J gene TRBJ2-5, with TRBD1 identical over 10 bases. This CDR3 is 17 amino acids long. V shed 3 bases, J shed 4 bases, and the junction held 11 bases outside the gene matches. Germline V gives CDR1 SGHAT, CDR2 FQNNGV. CDR3 sequence reads: CASSFGAGQGFLETQYF. The CDR3 DNA reads as TGTGCCAGCAGCTTCGGTGCGGGACAGGGGTTTTTAGAGACCCAGTACTTC.

This chain uses TRBV9 with TRBJ2-7; D is uncertain. CDR3 size: 15 residues. The germline gives CDR1 SGDLS, CDR2 YYNGEE. V dropped 0 bases and J dropped 2 bases, with 12 bases sitting between them. The CDR3 region is CASSVEVSRTYEQYF. The CDR3 DNA follows: TGTGCCAGCAGCGTAGAAGTTAGCAGAACCTACGAGCAGTACTTC. Supplemented by reference TRBV9 and TRBJ2-7, the full variable domain reads DSGVTQTPKHLITATGQRVTLRCSPRSGDLSVYWYQQSLDQGLQFLIQYYNGEERAKGNILERFSAQQFPDLHSELNLSSLELGDSALYFCASSVEVSRTYEQYFGPGTRLTVT.

The rearrangement links TRBV4-1 to TRBJ1-5; no reliable D call. Germline V lookup: CDR1 MGHRA, CDR2 YSYEKL. V was shortened by 2 bases and J by 7 bases, with 15 bases between the two germline ends. The CDR3 length is 15 residues. The CDR3 loop is CASSQSSLVRQPQHF. The CDR3 bases are TGCGCCAGCAGCCAATCTAGCTTAGTGAGGCAGCCCCAGCATTTT.

This sequence joins TRBV30 and TRBJ2-7; tentative D call: TRBD1 (6 bases). The CDR3 is 13 residues long. Germline V gene lookup returns CDR1 GTSNPN and CDR2 SVGIG (reference sequence). Trimming left V 2 bases short and J 4 bases short, with 12 bases between. As DNA, the CDR3 is TGTGCCTGGAGTTGGACAGAGGGTTACGAGCAGTACTTC. This encodes CAWSWTEGYEQYF.

The chain is built from TRBV6-5 and TRBJ2-7; the match to TRBD2 covers 7 bases. Trimming cost V 8 bases and J 1 base; bases outside gene matches: 5. This CDR3 is 13 amino acids long. The germline V gene encodes CDR1 MNHEY and CDR2 SVGAGI. The CDR3 sequence is CASSGGGSYEQYF. In nucleotides, the CDR3 is TGTGCCAGCTCTGGGGGGGGGTCCTACGAGCAGTACTTC.

V and J are TRBV9 and TRBJ1-5; 8 positions match TRBD1. V was clipped by 0 bases and J by 7 bases; unmatched bases: 6. The CDR3 is made up of 15 amino acids. Germline CDR1 and CDR2: SGDLS and YYNGEE. The CDR3 reads CASSVGDHRGQPQHF. The CDR3 DNA is TGTGCCAGCAGCGTAGGAGACCACAGGGGGCAGCCCCAGCATTTT.

DNA of the CDR3: TGTGCCAGCAGTTACTACGGACAGGGCGGAAATTCACCCCTCCACTTT. Protein sequence: CASSYYGQGGNSPLHF. The J gene is TRBJ1-6, the V gene TRBV6-5, with 8 bases matching TRBD1. CDR1 and CDR2 from the germline V gene are MNHEY and SVGAGI. This CDR3 comprises 16 residues. The V and J ends lost 1 base and 7 bases, in that order; junction bases with no gene match: 6.

This chain links TRBV4-1 with TRBJ2-1; 10 bases fit TRBD1. Germline values: CDR1 MGHRA, CDR2 YSYEKL. This CDR3 spans 15 amino acids. Germline trimming cut 4 bases from V and 6 bases from J; bases unmatched to any gene: 6. The CDR3 coding sequence is TGCGCCAGCAGCCCGGCCAGGACAGGGGGCAATGAGCAGTTCTTC. Its protein is CASSPARTGGNEQFF.

The chain couples TRBV6-2 or TRBV6-3 to TRBJ2-7, with 8 positions matching TRBD2. Unmatched junction bases numbered 15, after V lost 0 bases and J lost 2 bases. Germline CDR1 reads MNHEY; CDR2 reads SVGEGT. The CDR3 runs 19 residues. CDR3 sequence reads: CASSYSDPGGLRSAYEQYF. CDR3 DNA: TGTGCCAGCAGTTACTCGGACCCGGGGGGGCTTAGATCGGCCTACGAGCAGTACTTC.

The gene calls are TRBV27 and TRBJ2-2, with 9 positions matching TRBD2. After removal of 5 bases from V and 4 bases from J, the junction contained 5 bases not matched to a gene. The CDR3 is 15 residues long. Germline V gives CDR1 MNHEY, CDR2 SMNVEV (reference sequence). CDR3 amino acids: CASSRLADFTGELFF. CDR3 DNA sequence: TGTGCCAGCAGTCGACTAGCGGACTTCACCGGGGAGCTGTTTTTT.

This chain joins TRBV7-9 and TRBJ2-1; the D gene is possibly TRBD2 (6 bases). The CDR3 has 17 amino acids. Germline-derived CDR1 and CDR2 are SEHNR and FQNEAQ (reference sequence). V was pared by 5 bases and J by 4 bases, with 21 bases between. The CDR3 loop reads CASSAQKSGSGYNEQFF. In nucleotides, the CDR3 is TGTGCCAGCAGCGCCCAAAAAAGCGGGTCTGGGTACAATGAGCAGTTCTTC.

V is TRBV5-1 and J is TRBJ2-7; 9 bases match TRBD1. The trim removed 4 bases at V and 5 bases at J, leaving 7 bases unmatched. Germline lookup yields CDR1 SGHRS and CDR2 YFSETQ. CDR3 length: 14 amino acids. The CDR3 DNA reads as TGCGCCAGCAGCGCACAGGGGGCCATGAACGAGCAGTACTTC. Encoded protein: CASSAQGAMNEQYF. Based on the CDR3 plus reference TRBV5-1 and TRBJ2-7, the full variable domain is KAGVTQTPRYLIKTRGQQVTLSCSPISGHRSVSWYQQTPGQGLQFLFEYFSETQRNKGNFPGRFSGRQFSNSRSEMNVSTLELGDSALYLCASSAQGAMNEQYFGPGTRLTVT.

The rearrangement uses TRBV19 and TRBJ2-6; a weak D match, TRBD1 (5 bases). The CDR3 has 16 amino acids. The germline CDR1 and CDR2 sequences are LNHDA and SQIVND (reference sequence). Trimming removed 5 bases at V and 1 base at J, with 12 bases between. CDR3 region: CASSSLQVSGANVLTF. For the CDR3, the DNA is TGTGCCAGTAGTTCCCTACAGGTTTCTGGGGCCAACGTCCTGACTTTC.

This clone was recorded only once. The J gene is TRBJ1-1, the V gene TRBV5-1; 7 bases align to TRBD1. The CDR3 is made up of 15 amino acids. With 4 bases clipped from V and 5 bases from J, the junction kept 11 bases outside the gene matches. Germline V gene data show CDR1 as SGHRS and CDR2 as YFSETQ. CDR3 DNA sequence: TGCGCCAGCAGCCCCGACAGGGCGGGTGGGACTGAAGCTTTCTTT. It is translated as CASSPDRAGGTEAFF.

The CDR3 here is CASSLAGIAGRSDNEQFF. The DNA for the CDR3 is TGTGCCAGCAGCTTAGCGGGGATAGCGGGACGGAGCGACAATGAGCAGTTCTTC. The rearrangement joins TRBV7-9 to TRBJ2-1, with 8 bases that match TRBD2. Per the germline V gene, CDR1 is SEHNR and CDR2 is FQNEAQ (reference sequence). There are 18 residues in the CDR3. The V segment lost 0 bases and the J segment 5 bases; nucleotides outside the gene matches: 12.

The V and J genes are TRBV5-1 and TRBJ1-1; 7 bases match TRBD1. The CDR3 consists of 13 residues. V shed 6 bases and J 1 base; nucleotides not matched to a gene: 3. The germline gives CDR1 SGHRS, CDR2 YFSETQ. The CDR3 region has the DNA TGCGCCAGCAAGGGACAGTGGAACACTGAAGCTTTCTTT. Translation gives CASKGQWNTEAFF.

This sequence joins TRBV15 and TRBJ1-5, with a possible D match to TRBD1 (6 bases). V was trimmed by 4 bases and J by 4 bases, leaving 17 bases between them. Per the germline V gene, CDR1 is LNHNV and CDR2 is YYDKDF (reference sequence). This CDR3 contains 16 residues. The CDR3 DNA follows: TGTGCCACCAGCAACCTCAGACAGGAGTGGAATCAGCCCCAGCATTTT. Encoded protein: CATSNLRQEWNQPQHF.